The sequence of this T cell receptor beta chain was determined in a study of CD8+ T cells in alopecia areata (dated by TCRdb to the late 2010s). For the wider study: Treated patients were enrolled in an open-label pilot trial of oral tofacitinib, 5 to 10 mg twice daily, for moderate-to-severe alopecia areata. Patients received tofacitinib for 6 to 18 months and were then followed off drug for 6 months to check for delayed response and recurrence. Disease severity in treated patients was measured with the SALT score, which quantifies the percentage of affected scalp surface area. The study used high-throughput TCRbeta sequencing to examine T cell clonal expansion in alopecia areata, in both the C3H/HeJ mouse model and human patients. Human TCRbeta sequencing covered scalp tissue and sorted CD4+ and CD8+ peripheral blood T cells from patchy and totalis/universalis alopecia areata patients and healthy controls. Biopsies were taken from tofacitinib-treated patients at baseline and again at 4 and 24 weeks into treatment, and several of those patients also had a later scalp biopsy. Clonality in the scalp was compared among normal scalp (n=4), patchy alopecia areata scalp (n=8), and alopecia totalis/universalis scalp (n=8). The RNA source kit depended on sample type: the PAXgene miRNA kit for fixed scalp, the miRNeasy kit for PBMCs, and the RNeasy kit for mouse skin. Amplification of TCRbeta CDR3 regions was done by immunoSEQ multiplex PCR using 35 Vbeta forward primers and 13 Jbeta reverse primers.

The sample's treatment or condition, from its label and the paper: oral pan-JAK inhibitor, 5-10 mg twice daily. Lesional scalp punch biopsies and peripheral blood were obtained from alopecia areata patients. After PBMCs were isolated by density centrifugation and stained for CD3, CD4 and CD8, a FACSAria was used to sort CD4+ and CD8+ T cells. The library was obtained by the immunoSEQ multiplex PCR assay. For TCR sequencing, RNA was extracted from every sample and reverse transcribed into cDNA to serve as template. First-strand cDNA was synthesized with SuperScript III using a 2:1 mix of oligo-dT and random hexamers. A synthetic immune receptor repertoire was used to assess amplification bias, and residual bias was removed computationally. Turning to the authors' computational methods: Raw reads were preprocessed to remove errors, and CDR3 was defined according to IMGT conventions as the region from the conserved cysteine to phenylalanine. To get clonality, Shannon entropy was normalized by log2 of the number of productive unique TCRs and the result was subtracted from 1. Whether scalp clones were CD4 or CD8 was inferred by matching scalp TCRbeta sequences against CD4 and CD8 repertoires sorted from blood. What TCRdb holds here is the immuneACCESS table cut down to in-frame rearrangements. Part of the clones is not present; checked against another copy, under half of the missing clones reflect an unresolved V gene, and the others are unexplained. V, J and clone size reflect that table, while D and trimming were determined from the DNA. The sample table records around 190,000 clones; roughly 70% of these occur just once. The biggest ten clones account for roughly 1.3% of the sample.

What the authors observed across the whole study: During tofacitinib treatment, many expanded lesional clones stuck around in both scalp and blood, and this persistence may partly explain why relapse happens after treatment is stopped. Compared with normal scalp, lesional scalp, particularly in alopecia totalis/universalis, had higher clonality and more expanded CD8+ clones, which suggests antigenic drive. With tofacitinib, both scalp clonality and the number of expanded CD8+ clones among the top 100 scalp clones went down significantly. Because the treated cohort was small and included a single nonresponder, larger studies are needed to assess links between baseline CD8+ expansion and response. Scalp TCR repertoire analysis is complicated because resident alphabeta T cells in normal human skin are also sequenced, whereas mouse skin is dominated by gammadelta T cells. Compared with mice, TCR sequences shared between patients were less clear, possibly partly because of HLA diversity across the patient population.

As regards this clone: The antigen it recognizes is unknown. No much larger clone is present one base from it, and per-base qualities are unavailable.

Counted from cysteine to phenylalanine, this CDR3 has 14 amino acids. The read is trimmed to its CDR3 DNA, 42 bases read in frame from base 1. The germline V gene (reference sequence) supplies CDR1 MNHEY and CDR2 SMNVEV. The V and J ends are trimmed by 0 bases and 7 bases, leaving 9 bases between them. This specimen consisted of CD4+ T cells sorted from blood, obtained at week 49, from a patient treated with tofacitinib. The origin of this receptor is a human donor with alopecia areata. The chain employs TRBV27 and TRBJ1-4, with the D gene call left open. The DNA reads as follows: TGTGCCAGCAGTTTATCAGCCCGACTTGAAAAACTGTTTTTT. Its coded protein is CASSLSARLEKLFF.